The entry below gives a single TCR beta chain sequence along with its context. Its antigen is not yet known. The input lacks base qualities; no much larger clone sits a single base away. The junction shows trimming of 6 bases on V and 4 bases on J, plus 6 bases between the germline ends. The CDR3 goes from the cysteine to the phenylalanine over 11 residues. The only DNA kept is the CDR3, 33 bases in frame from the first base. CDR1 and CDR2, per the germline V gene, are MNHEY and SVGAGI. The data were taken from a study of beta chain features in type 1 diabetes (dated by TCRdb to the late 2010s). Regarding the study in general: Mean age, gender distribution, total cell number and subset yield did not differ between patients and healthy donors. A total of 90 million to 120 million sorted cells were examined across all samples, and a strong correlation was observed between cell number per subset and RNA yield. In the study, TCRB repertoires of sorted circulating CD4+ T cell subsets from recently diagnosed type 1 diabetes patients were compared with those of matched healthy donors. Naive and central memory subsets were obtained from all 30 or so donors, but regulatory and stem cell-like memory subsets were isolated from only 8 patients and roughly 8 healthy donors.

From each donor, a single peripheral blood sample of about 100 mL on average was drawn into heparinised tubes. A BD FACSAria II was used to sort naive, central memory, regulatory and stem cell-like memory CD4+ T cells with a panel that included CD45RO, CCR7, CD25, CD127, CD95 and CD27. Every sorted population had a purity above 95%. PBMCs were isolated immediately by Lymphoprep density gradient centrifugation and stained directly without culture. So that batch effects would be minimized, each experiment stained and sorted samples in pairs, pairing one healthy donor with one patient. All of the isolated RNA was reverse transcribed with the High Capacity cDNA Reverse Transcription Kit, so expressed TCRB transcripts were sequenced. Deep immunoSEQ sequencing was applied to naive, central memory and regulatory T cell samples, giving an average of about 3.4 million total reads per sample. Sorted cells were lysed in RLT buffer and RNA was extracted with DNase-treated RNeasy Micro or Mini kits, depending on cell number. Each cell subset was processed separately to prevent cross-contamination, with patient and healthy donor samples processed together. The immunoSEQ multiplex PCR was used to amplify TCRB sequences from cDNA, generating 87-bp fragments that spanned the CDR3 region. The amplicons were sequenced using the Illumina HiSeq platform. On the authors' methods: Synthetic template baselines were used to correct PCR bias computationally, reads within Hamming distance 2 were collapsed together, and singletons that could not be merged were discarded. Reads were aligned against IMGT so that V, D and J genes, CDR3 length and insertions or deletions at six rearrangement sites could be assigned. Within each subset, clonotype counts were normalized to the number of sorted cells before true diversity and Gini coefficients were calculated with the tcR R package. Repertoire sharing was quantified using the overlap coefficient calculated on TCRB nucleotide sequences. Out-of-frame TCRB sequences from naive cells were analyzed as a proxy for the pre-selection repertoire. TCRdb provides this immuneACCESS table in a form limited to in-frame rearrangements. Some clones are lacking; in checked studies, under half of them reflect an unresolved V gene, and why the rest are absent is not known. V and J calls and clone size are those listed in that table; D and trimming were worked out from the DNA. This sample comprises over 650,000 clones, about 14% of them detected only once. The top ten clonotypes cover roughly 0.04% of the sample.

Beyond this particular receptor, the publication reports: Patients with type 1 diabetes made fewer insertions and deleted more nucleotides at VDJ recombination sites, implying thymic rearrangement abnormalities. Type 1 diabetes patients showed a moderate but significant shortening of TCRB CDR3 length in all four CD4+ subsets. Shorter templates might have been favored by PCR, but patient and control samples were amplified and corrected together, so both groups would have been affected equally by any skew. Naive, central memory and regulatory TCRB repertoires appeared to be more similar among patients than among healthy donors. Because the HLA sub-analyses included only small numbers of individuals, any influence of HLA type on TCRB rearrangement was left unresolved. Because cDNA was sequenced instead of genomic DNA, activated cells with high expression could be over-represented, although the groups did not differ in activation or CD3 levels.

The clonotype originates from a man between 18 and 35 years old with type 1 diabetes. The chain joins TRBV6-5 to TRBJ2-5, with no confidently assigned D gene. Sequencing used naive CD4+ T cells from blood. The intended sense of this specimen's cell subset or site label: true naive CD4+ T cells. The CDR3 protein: CASRARETQYF. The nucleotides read TGTGCCAGCAGGGCTAGAGAGACCCAGTACTTC.